The T cell receptor (beta chain) under discussion was sequenced for a study of blood T cell repertoires in COVID-19. Measured with immunoSEQ multiplex PCR; TCRdb has only the in-frame clones, and not every one. The table shows around 270,000 clones, with over 75% occurring only once. The source of this sequence is a woman aged 25 to 39 who had recovered from COVID-19. Material: PBMCs or T cells enriched from blood (not recorded which).

The CDR3 loop reads CASSYARVGSYEQYF. The DNA of the CDR3 is TGTGCCAGCAGTTACGCCCGGGTCGGCTCCTACGAGCAGTACTTC. This sequence joins TRBV6-5 and TRBJ2-7; D not resolved. The CDR3 length is 15 residues. V was cut by 2 bases and J by 0 bases, with 11 bases left in between. The germline gives CDR1 MNHEY, CDR2 SVGAGI.